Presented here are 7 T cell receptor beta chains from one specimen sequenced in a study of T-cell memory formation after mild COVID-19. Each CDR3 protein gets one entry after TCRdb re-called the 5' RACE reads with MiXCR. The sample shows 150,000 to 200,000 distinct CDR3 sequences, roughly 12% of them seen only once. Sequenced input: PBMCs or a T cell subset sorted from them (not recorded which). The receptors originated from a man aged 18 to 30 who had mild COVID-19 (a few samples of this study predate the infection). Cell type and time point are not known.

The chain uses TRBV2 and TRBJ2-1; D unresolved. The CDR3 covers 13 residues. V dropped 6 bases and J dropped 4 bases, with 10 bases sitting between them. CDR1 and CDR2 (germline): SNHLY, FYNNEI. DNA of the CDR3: TGTGCCAGCAGCGACGACACGTACAATGAGCAGTTCTTC. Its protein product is CASSDDTYNEQFF.

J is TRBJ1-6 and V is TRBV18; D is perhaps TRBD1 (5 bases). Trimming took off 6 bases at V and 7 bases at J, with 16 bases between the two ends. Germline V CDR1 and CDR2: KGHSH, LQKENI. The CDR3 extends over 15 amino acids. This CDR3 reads CASSLSVGENSPLHF. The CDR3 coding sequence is TGTGCCAGCTCTCTAAGCGTGGGGGAAAATTCACCCCTCCACTTT.

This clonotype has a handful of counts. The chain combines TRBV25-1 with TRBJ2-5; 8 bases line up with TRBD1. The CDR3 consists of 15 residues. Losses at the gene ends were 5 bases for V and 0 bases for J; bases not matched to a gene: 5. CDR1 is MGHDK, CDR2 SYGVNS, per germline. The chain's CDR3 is CASSPGQAYQETQYF. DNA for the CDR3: TGTGCCAGCAGTCCGGGACAGGCGTACCAAGAGACCCAGTACTTC. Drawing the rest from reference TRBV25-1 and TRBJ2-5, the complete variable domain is EADIYQTPRYLVIGTGKKITLECSQTMGHDKMYWYQQDPGMELHLIHYSYGVNSTEKGDLSSESTVSRIRTEHFPLTLESARPSHTSQYLCASSPGQAYQETQYFGPGTRLLVL.

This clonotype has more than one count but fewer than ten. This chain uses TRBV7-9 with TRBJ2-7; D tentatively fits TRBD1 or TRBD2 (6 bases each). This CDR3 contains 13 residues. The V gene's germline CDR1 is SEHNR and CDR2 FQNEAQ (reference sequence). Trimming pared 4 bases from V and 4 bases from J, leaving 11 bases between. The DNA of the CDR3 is TGTGCCAGCAGCTGGGGGGCCGGATACGAGCAGTACTTC. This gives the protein CASSWGAGYEQYF.

The CDR3 DNA reads as TGCAGCGTTGAAGATAGGAGGGGCCCGGGTTTTCGACAGTACTTC. This translates into CSVEDRRGPGFRQYF. J is TRBJ2-4 and V is TRBV29-1; D is possibly TRBD2 (6 bases). CDR1 and CDR2 (germline): SQVTM, ANQGSEA. CDR3 length: 15 amino acids. V shed 0 bases and J shed 13 bases, with 22 bases lying between them.

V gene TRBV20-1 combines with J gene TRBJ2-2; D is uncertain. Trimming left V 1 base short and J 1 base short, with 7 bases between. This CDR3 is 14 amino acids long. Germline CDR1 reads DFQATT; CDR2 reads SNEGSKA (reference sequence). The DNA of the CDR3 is TGCAGTGCTAGAGTCTTGGGGAACACCGGGGAGCTGTTTTTT. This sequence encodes CSARVLGNTGELFF.

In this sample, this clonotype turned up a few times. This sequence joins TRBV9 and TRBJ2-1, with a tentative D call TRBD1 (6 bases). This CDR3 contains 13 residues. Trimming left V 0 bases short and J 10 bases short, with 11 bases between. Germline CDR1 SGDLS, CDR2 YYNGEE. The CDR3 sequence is CASSVEGGVEQFF. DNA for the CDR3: TGTGCCAGCAGCGTAGAAGGGGGAGTAGAGCAGTTCTTC.